The 3 T cell receptor beta chains in this list originate from one sample, sequenced in a study of blood T cell repertoires in COVID-19 (dated by TCRdb to the early 2020s). The protocol used for the library was the immunoSEQ multiplex PCR assay. Sourced from immuneACCESS, this table was stored by TCRdb with only in-frame sequences that have V and J called. A share of the clones is absent; for the studies checked, an unresolved V gene accounts for under half, and the remainder has no known explanation. Present in this sample are approximately 94,000 clones, roughly 80% of which were seen just once. The top ten clonotypes cover about 12% of the sample. Input material: peripheral blood. The receptors shown here come from a woman in her 70s with acute or convalescent COVID-19.

The chain carries TRBV6-5 and TRBJ2-1; tentatively, D is TRBD2 (5 bases). Germline CDR1 MNHEY, CDR2 SVGAGI. V gave up 0 bases and J gave up 3 bases, with 9 bases separating them. The CDR3 spans 15 residues. In DNA form, the CDR3 reads TGTGCCAGCAGTTACTCCCGGACTGACTACAATGAGCAGTTCTTC. As protein: CASSYSRTDYNEQFF.

This clone was found a few times. V is TRBV19 and J is TRBJ1-2; tentatively, D is TRBD1 (6 bases). Trimming cost V 3 bases and J 7 bases, with 12 bases left between them. This CDR3 has 13 amino acids. Germline CDR1 LNHDA, CDR2 SQIVND (reference sequence). The CDR3 is CASSIQGLGGYTF. Written as DNA, the CDR3 is TGTGCCAGTAGTATTCAGGGGCTCGGTGGCTACACCTTC. Full variable domain (missing parts from reference TRBV19 and TRBJ1-2): DGGITQSPKYLFRKEGQNVTLSCEQNLNHDAMYWYRQDPGQGLRLIYYSQIVNDFQKGDIAEGYSVSREKKESFPLTVTSAQKNPTAFYLCASSIQGLGGYTFGSGTRLTVV.

The chain joins TRBV6-2 or TRBV6-3 to TRBJ1-4; 7 bases align to TRBD1. Germline V gene data show CDR1 as MNHEY and CDR2 as SVGEGT. Germline trimming cut 5 bases from V and 3 bases from J; bases unmatched to any gene: 6. The CDR3 loop spans 15 amino acids. CDR3 in amino acids: CASSQTGTANEKLFF. The CDR3 coding sequence is TGTGCCAGCAGTCAGACCGGGACAGCTAATGAAAAACTGTTTTTT.